The rows below give T cell receptor beta chains drawn from one sample of a study of post-analysis software for immune sequencing data. One entry per CDR3 protein results from TCRdb running MiXCR on the PCR reads. The data contain under 650,000 distinct CDR3 sequences, about 40% of them seen just once; the ten biggest clones take up 1.7%. The specimen was blood. These receptors came from a girl aged 5-17 years with multiple sclerosis. Each CDR3 is given with its conserved first and last residue. The D gene is left open where the match is weak. Not every row has a clone size; where given, it reads once, few, many or a size class.

>.|TRBV29-1|TRBJ1-2|TRBD1
TGCAGCGTTGAAGAGCTCAGGGGGACCAAGGGCTACACCTTC
CSVEELRGTKGYTF
>.|TRBV2|TRBJ2-7|.
TGTGCCAGCGGGGACAATGCCTACGAGCAGTACTTC
CASGDNAYEQYF
>few|TRBV27|TRBJ2-3|.
TGTGCCAGCAGTCCTCGCGGAGGTAGTCACGCAGATACGCAGTATTTT
CASSPRGGSHADTQYF
>.|TRBV12-3/TRBV12-4|TRBJ2-3|.
TGTGCCAGCGCCCGGGAGACCACGCAGTATTTT
CASARETTQYF
>.|TRBV5-5|TRBJ1-2|.
TGTGCCAGCAGTGAATACCCGGGGCTCCTGGAATATGGCTACACCTTC
CASSEYPGLLEYGYTF
>.|TRBV7-9|TRBJ1-6|.
TGTGCCAGCAGCTTCTTAAGGGGCCCCTTAGAGAATTCACCCCTCCACTTT
CASSFLRGPLENSPLHF
>few|TRBV28|TRBJ2-5|TRBD2
TGTGCCAGCAGTTCCCCCAGCGGGAGAGGAGAGACCCAGTACTTC
CASSSPSGRGETQYF
>.|TRBV9|TRBJ2-1|.
TGTGCCAGCAGCGTCTCGGGACGAACCAACAATGAGCAGTTCTTC
CASSVSGRTNNEQFF
>.|TRBV20-1|TRBJ2-1|.
TGCAGTGCTCCTGACCTGTCCCATGAGCAGTTCTTC
CSAPDLSHEQFF
>.|TRBV5-1|TRBJ2-1|TRBD2
TGCGCCAGCAGCTCGGGACTAATTAATTCTGATGAGCAGTTCTTC
CASSSGLINSDEQFF
>.|TRBV5-1|TRBJ2-7|.
TGTGCCAGCAGCTTAGAGGGGGGTTCCTACGAGCAGTACTTC
CASSLEGGSYEQYF
>few|TRBV29-1|TRBJ1-5|TRBD1
TGCAGCGTTTTGATTGGGACAGCGCATTTT
CSVLIGTAHF
>.|TRBV20-1|TRBJ2-5|.
TGCAGTGCTAGGGCGGCGCGCAGAGACGCCCAGTACTTC
CSARAARRDAQYF
>.|TRBV29-1|TRBJ2-1|.
TGCAGCGTTGAAATTTGGGGCGGGCGCGGGCAGTTCTTC
CSVEIWGGRGQFF
>.|TRBV19|TRBJ1-1|.
TGTGCCAGTAGTATCACCCGGGATGAAGCTTTCTTT
CASSITRDEAFF
>.|TRBV7-8|TRBJ2-5|TRBD2
TGTGCCAGCAGCTTAGCAGGGAGGGGTAGGGAGACCCAGTACTTC
CASSLAGRGRETQYF
>few|TRBV29-1|TRBJ2-7|TRBD2
TGCAGCGTTGAAGGACAGACCAAACTAGCGGGAGAAACCTACGAGCAGTACTTC
CSVEGQTKLAGETYEQYF
>.|TRBV11-3|TRBJ2-1|.
TGTGCCAGCAGCTTAGATTGGGAACTCAATGAGCAGTTCTTC
CASSLDWELNEQFF
>.|TRBV27|TRBJ2-7|TRBD1
TGTGCCAGCAGTCCCCGGGGACAGGGGTGGTACGAGCAGTACTTC
CASSPRGQGWYEQYF
>.|TRBV3-1|TRBJ1-2|.
TGTGCCAGCAGCCACGGAGGGGAATATGGCTACACCTTC
CASSHGGEYGYTF
>.|TRBV5-1|TRBJ2-3|TRBD2
TGCGCCAGCAGCCCCAGGACTAGCGGGAGGACCTTCACAGATACGCAGTATTTT
CASSPRTSGRTFTDTQYF
>few|TRBV28|TRBJ2-7|TRBD1
TGTGCCAGCAGTCGGGACAGGGGGCCCCACGAGCAGTACTTC
CASSRDRGPHEQYF
>.|TRBV5-4|TRBJ2-7|TRBD2
TGTGCCAGCAGCTTGATTAGCGGGGGTGCCTACGAGCAGTACTTC
CASSLISGGAYEQYF
>few|TRBV7-3|TRBJ2-3|.
TGTGCCAGCAGCCCACATTGGACTCTCTCTAGCACAGATACGCAGTATTTT
CASSPHWTLSSTDTQYF
>.|TRBV6-6|TRBJ2-1|.
TGTGCCGGCAGTTACTCGGAGCAGTTCTTC
CAGSYSEQFF
>.|TRBV7-3|TRBJ1-2|.
TGTGCCAGCAGCTTAGGCCATGGGGGCTACACCTTC
CASSLGHGGYTF
>.|TRBV20-1|TRBJ2-1|.
TGCAGTGCTAGCGCGGGGAGTGGGGAGCAGTTCTTC
CSASAGSGEQFF
>.|TRBV27|TRBJ2-1|.
TGTGCCAGCAGTTTACATAGCTCCTACAATGAGCAGTTCTTC
CASSLHSSYNEQFF
>.|TRBV3-1|TRBJ1-1|TRBD1
TGTGCCAGCAGCCAAGAAACCAGGACAGGGGAAATCGCTTTCTTT
CASSQETRTGEIAFF
>.|TRBV6-6|TRBJ2-5|TRBD2
TGTGCCAGCAGTTACCCTAGCGGGGGAAAAGAGACCCAGTACTTC
CASSYPSGGKETQYF
>.|TRBV25-1|TRBJ2-7|.
TGTGCCAGCAGTAGGTCCCTGGGCTACGAGCAGTACTTC
CASSRSLGYEQYF
>.|TRBV5-1|TRBJ2-1|TRBD1
TGCGCCAGCAGCTTGGTCGTCAGGGGGCGAAGGAATGAGCAGTTCTTC
CASSLVVRGRRNEQFF
>.|TRBV7-9|TRBJ2-4|TRBD2
TGTGCCAGCAGCGAATGGACTAGCGGGAGTGCCGGAGACATTCAGTACTTC
CASSEWTSGSAGDIQYF
>.|TRBV12-3/TRBV12-4|TRBJ2-5|.
TGTGCCAGCAAATCTTCGGAGACCCAGTACTTC
CASKSSETQYF
>few|TRBV27|TRBJ2-5|.
TGTGCCAGTCCCGAGGGGAGGCCCGCGGCCGAAGAGACCCAGTACTTC
CASPEGRPAAEETQYF
>once|TRBV12-3/TRBV12-4|TRBJ1-1|.
TGTGCCAGCAGCCCTCAGGTGGTTAACACTGAAGCTTTCTTT
CASSPQVVNTEAFF
>.|TRBV6-5|TRBJ2-1|TRBD2
TGTGCCAGCAGTTACTCTGGGGCTAGCGGACGGAATGAGCAGTTCTTC
CASSYSGASGRNEQFF
>.|TRBV11-1|TRBJ1-2|TRBD1
TGTGCCAGCAGCTCGAGACGTGGACAGGGTTACTATGGCTACACCTTC
CASSSRRGQGYYGYTF
>.|TRBV6-5|TRBJ2-7|.
TGTGCCAGCAGGGCCGGACTTAACGAGCAGTACTTC
CASRAGLNEQYF
>few|TRBV10-1|TRBJ2-1|TRBD2
TGCGCCAGCAGTGATCTGAGCGGGAGCTCCTACAATGAGCAGTTCTTC
CASSDLSGSSYNEQFF
>few|TRBV29-1|TRBJ1-1|.
TGCAGCGTTGGGACACTCCGAGAGGAAGCTTTCTTT
CSVGTLREEAFF
>.|TRBV12-3/TRBV12-4|TRBJ1-1|TRBD1
TGTGCCAGCAGTTTAAGACAGGGGTGGTTCGAAGGGGCAGAAGCTTTCTTT
CASSLRQGWFEGAEAFF
>.|TRBV5-8|TRBJ2-3|.
TGTGCCAGCAGCCCCCGATGGATGTCCACAGATACGCAGTATTTT
CASSPRWMSTDTQYF
>.|TRBV20-1|TRBJ2-7|TRBD1
TGCAGTGCCCCAGGGACAGGGCTGTACGAGCAGTACTTC
CSAPGTGLYEQYF
>.|TRBV19|TRBJ2-7|TRBD2
TGTGCCAGTAGTAGAAGCGGGGCGCTCTACGAGCAGTACTTC
CASSRSGALYEQYF
>.|TRBV4-2|TRBJ2-5|.
TGTGCCAGCAGCCGGGGGCAGGTGGGGACCCAAGAGACCCAGTACTTC
CASSRGQVGTQETQYF
>.|TRBV5-1|TRBJ2-7|.
TGCGCCAGCAGCCCTGACATGGCCTACGAGCAGTACTTC
CASSPDMAYEQYF
>.|TRBV14|TRBJ1-2|.
TGTGCCAGCAGCCAAGGTTGGGACGGCTACACCTTC
CASSQGWDGYTF
>.|TRBV30|TRBJ2-1|.
TGTGTCTGGAGTGTCGGGCAGGCCTCGGGCGATGAGCAGTTCTTC
CVWSVGQASGDEQFF
>.|TRBV12-3/TRBV12-4|TRBJ2-7|TRBD2
TGTGCCAGCAGCCGTAGCGGGAGGGCGAACGAGCAGTACTTC
CASSRSGRANEQYF
>.|TRBV5-6|TRBJ2-1|TRBD2
TGTGCCAGCTTGGCGGGGGGGCTGCAGTTCTTC
CASLAGGLQFF
>many|TRBV9|TRBJ2-5|TRBD2
TGTGCCAGCAGCGTCCTCCCCAGCGGGGGACTGGAGACCCAGTACTTC
CASSVLPSGGLETQYF
>once|TRBV3-1|TRBJ1-5|TRBD1
TGTGCCAGCAGCACGGGACAGGGTGGTCAGCCCCAGCATTTT
CASSTGQGGQPQHF
>.|TRBV20-1|TRBJ2-2|.
TGCAGTGCTACCCCGGGCGCGAACACCGGGGAGCGGTTTTTT
CSATPGANTGERFF
>.|TRBV3-1|TRBJ2-3|TRBD2
TGTGCCAGCAGCCAATCCTCCCGGACTAGCGGCGATACGCAGTATTTT
CASSQSSRTSGDTQYF